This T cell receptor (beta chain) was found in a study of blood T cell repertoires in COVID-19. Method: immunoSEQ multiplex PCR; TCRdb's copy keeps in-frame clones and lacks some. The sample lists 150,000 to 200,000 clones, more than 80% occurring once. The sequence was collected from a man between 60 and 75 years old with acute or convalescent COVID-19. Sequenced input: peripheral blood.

CDR3 in DNA: TGTGCCTGGAGTGTACGGGGACTCGCGTGGTCACCCCTCCACTTT. Protein sequence: CAWSVRGLAWSPLHF. This chain links TRBV30 with TRBJ1-6; a possible D gene is TRBD1 (5 bases). The CDR3 length is 15 residues. Looked up from germline, CDR1 is GTSNPN and CDR2 is SVGIG (reference sequence). The V and J ends lost 0 bases and 10 bases respectively, with 16 bases between them.